The next 21 T cell receptor beta chains were all read from a single sample in a study of beta chain features in type 1 diabetes. Expressed TCRB transcripts got sequenced, as all isolated RNA was reverse transcribed. Clones were read by immunoSEQ multiplex PCR, and TCRdb kept only the in-frame ones, dropping some. The table has around 140,000 clones, about 10% seen once. Input material: naive CD4+ T cells from blood. These receptors were taken from a man aged 18 to 30 in good health.

This clone was counted only a few times. V is TRBV6-5 and J is TRBJ2-7, with D tentatively TRBD1 (6 bases). Germline loops: CDR1 MNHEY, CDR2 SVGAGI. The germline V and J ends were trimmed by 2 bases and 4 bases, with 15 bases remaining between them. The CDR3 covers 15 residues. The CDR3 loop reads CASSYEQGELYEQYF. Here the CDR3 DNA reads TGTGCCAGCAGTTACGAACAGGGTGAACTATACGAGCAGTACTTC.

This chain uses TRBV5-6 with TRBJ2-3; 12 positions agree with TRBD2. The length of the CDR3 is 18 residues. V shed 2 bases, J shed 0 bases, and the junction held 7 bases outside the gene matches. The germline CDR1 and CDR2 sequences are SGHDT and YYEEEE. The CDR3: CASSLRLAGAPSTDTQYF. DNA for the CDR3: TGTGCCAGCAGCTTAAGACTAGCGGGGGCTCCTAGCACAGATACGCAGTATTTT.

V is TRBV6-1 and J is TRBJ2-1; 8 bases match TRBD2. Germline V gives CDR1 MNHNS, CDR2 SASEGT. The CDR3 contains 15 residues. V shed 6 bases and J 2 bases; nucleotides not matched to a gene: 6. The CDR3 here is CASSPVGGAYNEQFF. In DNA, the CDR3 is TGTGCCAGCAGCCCCGTCGGGGGGGCCTACAATGAGCAGTTCTTC.

In its sample, this clone was seen a few times. V usage is TRBV7-8 and J usage is TRBJ2-3; the match to TRBD2 covers 7 bases. Germline-derived CDR1 and CDR2 are SGHVS and FQNEAQ. The CDR3 contains 15 residues. V lost 11 bases, J lost 0 bases, and 11 bases stayed unmatched. CDR3 in amino acids: CAGVGGKRSTDTQYF. The CDR3 DNA is TGTGCCGGGGTGGGGGGGAAGAGGAGCACAGATACGCAGTATTTT.

The rearrangement links TRBV19 to TRBJ2-4; 8 bases line up with TRBD2. The CDR3 is 13 amino acids. Trimming cost V 6 bases and J 11 bases; bases outside gene matches: 9. Germline assignment: CDR1 LNHDA and CDR2 SQIVND (reference sequence). In DNA form, the CDR3 reads TGTGCCAGTAGACCCCCGGGACTAGTGTTTCAGTACTTC. Protein product: CASRPPGLVFQYF.

This clone was picked up a small number of times. This chain connects TRBV5-6 to TRBJ2-1; no clear D. The ends were cut back, 3 bases at V and 0 bases at J, with 10 bases in the middle. Germline-derived CDR1 and CDR2 are SGHDT and YYEEEE. The CDR3 has 15 residues. CDR3 bases: TGTGCCAGCAGCTGGTGGAGTCTCTCCTACAATGAGCAGTTCTTC. Translated: CASSWWSLSYNEQFF. Based on the CDR3 plus reference TRBV5-6 and TRBJ2-1, the full variable domain is DAGVTQSPTHLIKTRGQQVTLRCSPKSGHDTVSWYQQALGQGPQFIFQYYEEEERQRGNFPDRFSGHQFPNYSSELNVNALLLGDSALYLCASSWWSLSYNEQFFGPGTRLTVL.

In its sample, this clone was seen a few times. In DNA, the CDR3 is TGTGCCAGCAGCTTAGTGGGACAAATCCAAGAGACCCAGTACTTC. Translating gives CASSLVGQIQETQYF. This chain joins TRBV11-2 and TRBJ2-5; TRBD1 might be the D (6 bases). CDR3 length equals 15 residues. Germline V gene data show CDR1 as SGHAT and CDR2 as FQNNGV. V shed 1 base and J shed 1 base, with 10 bases lying between them.

The chain combines TRBV30 with TRBJ1-5; TRBD1 matches 7 bases. The CDR3 runs 15 residues. J gave up 1 base and V 5 bases, and 8 bases lay outside the gene matches. The germline gives CDR1 GTSNPN, CDR2 SVGIG (reference sequence). CDR3 in DNA: TGTGCCTGGGCTACAGGGGCAGTAAGCAATCAGCCCCAGCATTTT. Translated, it gives CAWATGAVSNQPQHF.

The chain links TRBV4-3 to TRBJ2-5; 12 bases match TRBD2. With V trimmed by 1 base and J by 2 bases, 8 bases remained unmatched. CDR1 LGHNA and CDR2 YSLEER come from the germline V gene. The CDR3 totals 18 residues. As DNA, the CDR3 is TGCGCCAGCAGCCAAGTGTTGTTTCTAGCGGGGGGGCAAGAGACCCAGTACTTC. Amino acids: CASSQVLFLAGGQETQYF.

This clone was recorded a few times. The chain couples TRBV6-5 to TRBJ1-4; 7 bases line up with TRBD1. The CDR3 runs to 14 residues. The germline V gene encodes CDR1 MNHEY and CDR2 SVGAGI. The trim removed 2 bases at V and 10 bases at J, leaving 7 bases unmatched. The CDR3 loop is CASSYRDSSGKLFF. CDR3 bases: TGTGCCAGCAGTTACCGGGACAGTTCTGGAAAACTGTTTTTT.

V is TRBV4-3 and J is TRBJ2-1; 10 bases fit TRBD1. The CDR3 extends over 16 amino acids. Germline trimming cut 0 bases from V and 6 bases from J; bases unmatched to any gene: 5. From germline, CDR1 is LGHNA and CDR2 YSLEER. The CDR3 DNA is TGCGCCAGCAGCCAAGACTCCGGGACAGGGGTCAATGAGCAGTTCTTC. Translating gives CASSQDSGTGVNEQFF.

This clone has only a few counts. The rearrangement joins TRBV4-1 to TRBJ2-5; possible D gene TRBD2, 6 bases. The V end was cut by 0 bases, the J end by 3 bases, with 11 bases between. CDR1 is MGHRA, CDR2 YSYEKL, per germline. The CDR3 runs to 15 residues. The CDR3: CASSQDRLGKETQYF. CDR3 nucleotide sequence: TGCGCCAGCAGCCAAGATAGACTAGGGAAAGAGACCCAGTACTTC.

This clone was counted a few times. The chain employs TRBV5-4 and TRBJ2-5, with 11 nucleotides matching TRBD1. V dropped 0 bases and J dropped 1; count of bases not matched to a gene: 2. Germline values: CDR1 SGHNT, CDR2 YYREEE (reference sequence). This CDR3 spans 16 amino acids. CDR3 residues: CASSLAGTGGQETQYF. CDR3 coding DNA: TGTGCCAGCAGCTTGGCCGGGACAGGGGGCCAAGAGACCCAGTACTTC.

The chain recombines TRBV6-5 with TRBJ2-3; 12 bases line up with TRBD1. The CDR3 is made up of 15 amino acids. J gave up 3 bases and V 6 bases, and 4 bases lay outside the gene matches. Germline V lookup: CDR1 MNHEY, CDR2 SVGAGI. The CDR3: CASRWGQGATDTQYF. The CDR3 DNA reads TGTGCCAGCAGATGGGGACAGGGGGCGACAGATACGCAGTATTTT.

The V gene is TRBV5-8, the J gene TRBJ2-1, with 9 bases that match TRBD1. The CDR3 runs to 15 residues. Per germline, CDR1 SGHTS and CDR2 YDEGEE. J gave up 9 bases and V 4 bases, and 11 bases lay outside the gene matches. CDR3 DNA: TGTGCCAGCAGCCGCCGGGACAGGGAGGTGAGTGAGCAGTTCTTC. Translated, it gives CASSRRDREVSEQFF.

This clone was recorded many times. The J gene is TRBJ2-2, the V gene TRBV11-1; D not certain. The CDR3 is made up of 13 amino acids. Germline-derived CDR1 and CDR2 are SGHAT and FQDESV (reference sequence). V gave up 5 bases and J gave up 4 bases, with 8 bases separating them. The CDR3 loop reads CASSPYFTGELFF. CDR3 sequence (DNA): TGTGCCAGCAGCCCTTATTTCACCGGGGAGCTGTTTTTT.

The chain is built from TRBV27 and TRBJ2-2, with 9 bases matching TRBD2. Germline V gives CDR1 MNHEY, CDR2 SMNVEV (reference sequence). This CDR3 is built from 14 residues. With V trimmed by 3 bases and J by 11 bases, 7 bases remained unmatched. CDR3 nucleotides: TGTGCCAGCAGTTTGACGGCGGGGGGGCGAGAGCTGTTTTTT. It translates to CASSLTAGGRELFF.

The CDR3 nucleotides read TGTGCCAGCAGTTCCGGGACAGGGGTAGGCTCACCCCTCCACTTT. It specifies CASSSGTGVGSPLHF. This chain joins TRBV6-5 and TRBJ1-6, with TRBD1 matching 10 bases. Trimming cost V 4 bases and J 10 bases; bases outside gene matches: 7. This CDR3 contains 15 residues. From germline, CDR1 is MNHEY and CDR2 SVGAGI.

This clone was seen many times. The gene calls are TRBV18 and TRBJ2-7, with 9 bases identical to TRBD1. Per the germline V gene, CDR1 is KGHSH and CDR2 is LQKENI. V lost 5 bases and J lost 6; bases outside the gene matches: 8. The CDR3 runs 14 residues. Written as DNA, the CDR3 is TGTGCCAGCTCATCGGGACAGGGTAGGAGCGAGCAGTACTTC. Its protein is CASSSGQGRSEQYF.

This clone has just a few counts. The chain combines TRBV2 with TRBJ1-6, with 11 nucleotides matching TRBD1. There are 16 residues in the CDR3. The V and J ends lost 8 bases and 6 bases, in that order; junction bases with no gene match: 9. Germline loops: CDR1 SNHLY, CDR2 FYNNEI. In nucleotides, the CDR3 is TGTGCCAGCTTTAAAACCGGGACAGGGGGTAATTCACCCCTCCACTTT. Translation: CASFKTGTGGNSPLHF.

With respect to this clone: The same CDR3 also results from other DNA sequences found in this sample. The chain carries TRBV6-5 and TRBJ2-7; 8 positions agree with TRBD2. The CDR3 consists of 16 residues. V lost 0 bases, J lost 2 bases, and 6 bases stayed unmatched. Per germline, CDR1 MNHEY and CDR2 SVGAGI. The CDR3 loop is CASSYSIGGGPYEQYF. In DNA, the CDR3 is TGTGCCAGCAGTTACTCGATAGGCGGGGGGCCCTACGAGCAGTACTTC.